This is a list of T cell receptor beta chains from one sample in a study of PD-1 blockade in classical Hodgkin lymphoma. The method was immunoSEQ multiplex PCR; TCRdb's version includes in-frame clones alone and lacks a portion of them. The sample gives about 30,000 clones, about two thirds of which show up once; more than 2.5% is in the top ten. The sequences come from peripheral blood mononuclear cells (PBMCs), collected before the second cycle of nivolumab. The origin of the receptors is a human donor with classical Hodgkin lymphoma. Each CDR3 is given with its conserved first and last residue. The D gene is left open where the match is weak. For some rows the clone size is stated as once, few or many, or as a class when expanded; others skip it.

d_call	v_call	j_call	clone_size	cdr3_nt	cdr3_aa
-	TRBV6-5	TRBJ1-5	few	TGTGCCAGCAGCTCCGTGGGTTCGGGTGATCAGCCCCAGCATTTT	CASSSVGSGDQPQHF
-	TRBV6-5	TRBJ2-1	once	TGTGCCAGCAGTTACTCCCCCGAGGCGAATGAGCAGTTCTTC	CASSYSPEANEQFF
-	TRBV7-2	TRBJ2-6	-	TGTGCCAGCAGCTTAGCCAGCTCTGGGGCCAACGTCCTGACTTTC	CASSLASSGANVLTF
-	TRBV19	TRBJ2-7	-	TGTGCCAGTAATGACAGAGCCTCCTCCTACGAGCAGTACTTC	CASNDRASSYEQYF
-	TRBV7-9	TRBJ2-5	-	TGTGCCAGCAGCTTTTCGGGGGAAGAGACCCAGTACTTC	CASSFSGEETQYF
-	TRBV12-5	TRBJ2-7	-	TGTGCTAGTGGTCCGGGGGATGAGCAGTACTTC	CASGPGDEQYF
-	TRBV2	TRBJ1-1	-	TGTGCCAGCAGTGAAACGGGGGAGAACACTGAAGCTTTCTTT	CASSETGENTEAFF
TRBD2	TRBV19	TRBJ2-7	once	TGTGCCAGTAGTATAGACGGCCCCGGCGGCGGGGGGATAAGCTACGAGCAGTACTTC	CASSIDGPGGGGISYEQYF
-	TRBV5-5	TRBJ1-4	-	TGTGCCAGCAGCTCACCGACCGGAACTAATGAAAAACTGTTTTTT	CASSSPTGTNEKLFF
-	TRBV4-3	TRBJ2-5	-	TGCGCCAGCAGCCAAGGGACAAGTTCTACAGAGACCCAGTACTTC	CASSQGTSSTETQYF
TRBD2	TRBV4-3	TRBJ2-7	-	TGCGCCAGCAGCCAAGATGGGAGCGGGGGCTACGAGCAGTACTTC	CASSQDGSGGYEQYF
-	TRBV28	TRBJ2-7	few	TGTGCCAGCAGTGGACGACAGGCCACCTACTTTAGCGAGCAGTACTTC	CASSGRQATYFSEQYF
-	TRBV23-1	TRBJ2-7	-	TGCGCCAGCAGTCCCCCTTCCCGTGAGCAGTACTTC	CASSPPSREQYF
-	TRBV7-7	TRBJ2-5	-	TGTGCTAGCAGCCCCCGGGGGTTACAAGAGACCCAGTACTTC	CASSPRGLQETQYF
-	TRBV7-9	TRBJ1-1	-	TGTGCCAGCAGCTTAGAAAATTGGATTTCGAACACTGAAGCTTTCTTT	CASSLENWISNTEAFF
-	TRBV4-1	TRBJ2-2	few	TGCGCCAGCAGGGAAAACGGGGGCCGGGAGCTGTTTTTT	CASRENGGRELFF